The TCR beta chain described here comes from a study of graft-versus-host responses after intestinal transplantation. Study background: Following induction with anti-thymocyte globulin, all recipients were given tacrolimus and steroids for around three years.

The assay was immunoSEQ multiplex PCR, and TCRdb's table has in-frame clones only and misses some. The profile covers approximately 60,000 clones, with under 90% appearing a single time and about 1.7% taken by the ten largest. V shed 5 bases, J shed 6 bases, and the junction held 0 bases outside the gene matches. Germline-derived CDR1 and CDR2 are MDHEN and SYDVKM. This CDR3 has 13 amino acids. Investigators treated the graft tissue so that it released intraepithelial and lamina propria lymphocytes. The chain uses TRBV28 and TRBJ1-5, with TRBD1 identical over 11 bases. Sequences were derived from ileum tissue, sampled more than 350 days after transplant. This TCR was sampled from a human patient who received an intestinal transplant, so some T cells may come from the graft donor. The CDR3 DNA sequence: TGTGCCAGCAGTGGGACAGGGGGTCAGCCCCAGCATTTT. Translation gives CASSGTGGQPQHF.